This TCR beta chain derives from a study of CD8 T cells in Susac syndrome. Overall study: Patients with Susac syndrome who were sequenced included more than 5 with active disease and eight or nine in remission.

The trim removed 4 bases at V and 6 bases at J, leaving 4 bases unmatched. The germline V gene encodes CDR1 SGHRS and CDR2 YFSETQ. The CDR3 length is 14 residues. A quantity of roughly 0.5 to 1 ug RNA underwent reverse transcription using random hexamers. Each CDR3 protein gets one entry after TCRdb re-called the immunoSEQ multiplex PCR reads with MiXCR. The table has some 250,000 distinct CDR3 sequences, almost 97% seen once; the top ten hold 0.095% to 0.12%. Fulfillment of recently defined diagnostic criteria for definite or probable disease was shown by the patients with Susac syndrome. Negative isolation yielded the CD8+ and CD4+ T cells, while FACS enriched the TEMRA cells.

The sequence was collected from a human donor with Susac syndrome. V and J are TRBV5-1 and TRBJ1-1, with 12 bases aligning to TRBD1. Input material: CD4+ T cells from PBMCs. In nucleotides, the CDR3 is TGCGCCAGCAGCGACCGGGACAGGGGGCCTGAAGCTTTCTTT. Protein: CASSDRDRGPEAFF.